Included here is one TCR beta chain sequence, with context. What it binds is unknown. Clones were read by immunoSEQ multiplex PCR, and TCRdb kept only the in-frame ones, dropping some. Of a few million clones in the sample, approximately 94% were seen once. This sample is drawn from a study of shared clonotypes between healthy human individuals. Study outcomes and limitations: It was the non-shared clonotypes that had lower generation probabilities than clonotypes shared by all four donors. It was expected that sequencing depth would affect clonotype sharing among donors.

The V segment lost 5 bases and the J segment 4 bases; nucleotides outside the gene matches: 12. The CDR3 extends over 16 amino acids. Looked up from germline, CDR1 is SGHTA and CDR2 is FQGNSA. The sequencing input was naive CD4+ T cells sorted from blood. Subset noted: CD45RA+ positively selected. This TCR came from a man aged 18 to 29 in good health. The chain links TRBV7-2 to TRBJ2-7; 9 positions match TRBD2. The CDR3 here is CASSPRPTSGVYEQYF. For the CDR3, the DNA is TGTGCCAGCAGCCCCAGACCGACTAGCGGAGTGTACGAGCAGTACTTC.